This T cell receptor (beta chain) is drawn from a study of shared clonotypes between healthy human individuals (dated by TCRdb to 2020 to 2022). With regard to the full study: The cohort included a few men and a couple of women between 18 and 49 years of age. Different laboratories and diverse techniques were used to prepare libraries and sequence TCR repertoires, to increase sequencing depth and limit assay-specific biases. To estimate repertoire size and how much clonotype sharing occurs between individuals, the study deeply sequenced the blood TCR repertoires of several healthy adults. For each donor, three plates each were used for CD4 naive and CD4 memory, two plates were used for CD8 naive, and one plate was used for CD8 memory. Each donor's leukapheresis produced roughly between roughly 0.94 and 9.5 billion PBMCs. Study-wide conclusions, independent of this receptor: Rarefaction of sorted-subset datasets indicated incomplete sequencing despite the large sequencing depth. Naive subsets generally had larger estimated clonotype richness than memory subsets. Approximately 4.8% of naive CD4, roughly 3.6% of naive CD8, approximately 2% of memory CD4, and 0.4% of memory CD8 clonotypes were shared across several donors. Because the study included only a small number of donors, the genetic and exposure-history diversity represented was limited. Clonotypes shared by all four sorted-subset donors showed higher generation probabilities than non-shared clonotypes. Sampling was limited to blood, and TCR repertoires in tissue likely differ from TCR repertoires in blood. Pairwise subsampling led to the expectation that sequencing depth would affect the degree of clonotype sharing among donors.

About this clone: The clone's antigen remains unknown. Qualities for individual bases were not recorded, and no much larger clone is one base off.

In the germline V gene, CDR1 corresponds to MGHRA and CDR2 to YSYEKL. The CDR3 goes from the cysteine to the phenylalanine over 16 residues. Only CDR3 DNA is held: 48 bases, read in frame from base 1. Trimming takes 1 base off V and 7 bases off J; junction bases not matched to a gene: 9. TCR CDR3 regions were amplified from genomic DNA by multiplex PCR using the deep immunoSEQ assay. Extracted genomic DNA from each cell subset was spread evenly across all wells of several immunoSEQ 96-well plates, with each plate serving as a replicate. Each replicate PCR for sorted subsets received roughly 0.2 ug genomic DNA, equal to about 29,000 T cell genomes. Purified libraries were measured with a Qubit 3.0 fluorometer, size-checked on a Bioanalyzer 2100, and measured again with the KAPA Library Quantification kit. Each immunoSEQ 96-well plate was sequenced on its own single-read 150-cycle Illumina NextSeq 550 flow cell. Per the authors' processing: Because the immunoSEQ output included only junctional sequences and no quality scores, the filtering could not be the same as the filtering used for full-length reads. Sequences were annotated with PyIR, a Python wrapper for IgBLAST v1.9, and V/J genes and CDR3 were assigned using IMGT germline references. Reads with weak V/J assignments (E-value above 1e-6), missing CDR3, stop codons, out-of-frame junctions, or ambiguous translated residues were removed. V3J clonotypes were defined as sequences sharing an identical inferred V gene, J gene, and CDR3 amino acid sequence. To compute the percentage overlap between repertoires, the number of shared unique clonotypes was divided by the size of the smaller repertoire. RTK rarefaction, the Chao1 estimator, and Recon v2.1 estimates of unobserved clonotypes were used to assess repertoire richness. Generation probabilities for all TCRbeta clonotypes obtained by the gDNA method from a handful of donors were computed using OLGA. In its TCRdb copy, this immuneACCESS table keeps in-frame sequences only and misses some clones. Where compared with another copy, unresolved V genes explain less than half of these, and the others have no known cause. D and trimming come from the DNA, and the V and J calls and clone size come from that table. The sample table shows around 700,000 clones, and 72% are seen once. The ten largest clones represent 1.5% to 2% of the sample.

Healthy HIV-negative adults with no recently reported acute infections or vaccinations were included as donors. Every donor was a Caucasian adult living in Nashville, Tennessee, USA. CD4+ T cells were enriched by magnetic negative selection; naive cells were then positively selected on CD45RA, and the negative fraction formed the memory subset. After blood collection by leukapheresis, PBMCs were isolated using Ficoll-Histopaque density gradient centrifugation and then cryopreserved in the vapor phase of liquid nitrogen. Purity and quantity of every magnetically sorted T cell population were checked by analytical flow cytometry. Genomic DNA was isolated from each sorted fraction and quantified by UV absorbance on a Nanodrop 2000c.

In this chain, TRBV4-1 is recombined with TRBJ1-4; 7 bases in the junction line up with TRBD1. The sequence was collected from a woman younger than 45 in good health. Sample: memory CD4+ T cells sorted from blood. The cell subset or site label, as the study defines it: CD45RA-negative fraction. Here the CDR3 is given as CASSQAGTAFREKLFF. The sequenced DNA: TGCGCCAGCAGCCAAGCCGGGACAGCTTTCCGTGAAAAACTGTTTTTT.